The 26 T cell receptor beta chains presented below share a single source sample, sequenced in a study of metastatic and nonmetastatic thyroid tumors. None of the patients had undergone any treatment ahead of thyroid surgery. TCRdb re-clonotyped the PCR reads through MiXCR. This repertoire shows 30,000 to 35,000 clones, roughly a fifth found once; its top ten account for 8%. Specimen: blood. These receptors were collected from a female donor with papillary thyroid cancer or a benign thyroid nodule (not recorded which). Some clones in this sample may be carry-over from other donors' samples.

This clone has just a few counts. The chain is built from TRBV10-3 and TRBJ2-7; 9 nucleotides align to TRBD1. The junction had 8 bases not matched to a gene; V was cut back by 4 bases and J by 1 base. Germline V gene data show CDR1 as ENHRY and CDR2 as SYGVKD. CDR3 length: 16 amino acids. For the CDR3, the DNA is TGTGCCATCAGTGGTGGGGGACAGGGAAGGTCCTACGAGCAGTACTTC. Encoded protein: CAISGGGQGRSYEQYF.

This clone showed up many times. This rearrangement joins TRBV7-9 to TRBJ2-7; D is unclear. The CDR3 extends over 11 amino acids. Trimming shortened V by 6 bases and J by 7 bases, and 10 bases separated the two germline ends. CDR1 is SEHNR and CDR2 is FQNEAQ in the germline V gene (reference sequence). The CDR3 loop reads CASRYIWEQYF. The DNA for the CDR3 is TGTGCCAGCAGGTATATTTGGGAGCAGTACTTC.

This clone was picked up many times. The chain uses TRBV5-4 and TRBJ1-4, with 9 bases identical to TRBD1. Germline V gives CDR1 SGHNT, CDR2 YYREEE (reference sequence). This CDR3 is 18 amino acids long. The J segment lost 8 bases and the V segment lost 2 bases, leaving 16 bases of the junction unmatched. CDR3 region: CASSFTGQGRLPSEKLFF. The CDR3 nucleotides read TGTGCCAGCAGCTTTACGGGACAGGGCCGGTTGCCTAGCGAAAAACTGTTTTTT.

In its sample, this clone was seen many times. V and J are TRBV9 and TRBJ2-3; 8 positions match TRBD2. J lost 0 bases, V lost 3 bases, and 3 bases had no gene match. CDR1 and CDR2 (germline): SGDLS, YYNGEE. This CDR3 has 15 amino acids. As DNA, the CDR3 is TGTGCCAGCAGCGCACTAGCGGCTAGCACAGATACGCAGTATTTT. It translates to CASSALAASTDTQYF.

This clone was counted ten times or more. This chain connects TRBV20-1 to TRBJ1-5; no definite D call. V lost 6 bases and J lost 0, with 18 bases in between. The CDR3 runs to 16 residues. Germline CDR1 is DFQATT and CDR2 is SNEGSKA (reference sequence). The CDR3 spells CSASLPETYSNQPQHF. For the CDR3, the DNA is TGCAGTGCCTCCCTTCCGGAGACATATAGCAATCAGCCCCAGCATTTT.

This clone was counted many times. A much larger clone is a single base away; this may be a read error. Within the sample, other DNA sequences also encode this same CDR3. This chain connects TRBV7-3 to TRBJ2-2, with TRBD2 matching 11 bases. CDR1 is SGHTA, CDR2 FQGTGA, per germline. The CDR3 has 17 residues. This CDR3 is CASSLSGLAGYTGELFF. DNA for the CDR3: TGTGCCAGCAGCTTAAGTGGACTAGCGGGTTACACCGGGGAGCTGTTTTTC.

Comment on this clone: This is likely a read error, given that the CDR3 carries no conserved phenylalanine or tryptophan at its end. This chain uses TRBV6-2 or TRBV6-3 with TRBJ2-7; possible D gene TRBD1, 5 bases. In germline, CDR1 is MNHEY, CDR2 SVGEGT. There are 13 residues in the CDR3. The ends were cut back, 6 bases at V and 4 bases at J, with 13 bases in the middle. This CDR3 is CASRPTTGYEQYI. In nucleotides, the CDR3 is TGTGCCAGCAGACCCACCACAGGTTACGAGCAGTACATC.

This clone was observed at least ten times. A much larger clone differs from this one at a single base, so this may be a read error. Other DNA sequences within the sample encode an identical CDR3. V usage is TRBV3-1 and J usage is TRBJ1-1, with 8 nucleotides matching TRBD1. The CDR3 totals 15 residues. Germline CDR1 LGHDT, CDR2 YNNKEL (reference sequence). CDR3 sequence: CASTLSADRVPEAFF. CDR3 bases: TGTGCCAGCACCCTATCTGCGGACAGGGTACCTGAGGCTTTCTTT.

Ten or more counts support this clone. The chain recombines TRBV5-4 with TRBJ1-1; D is perhaps TRBD1 (6 bases). Per the germline V gene, CDR1 is SGHNT and CDR2 is YYREEE (reference sequence). Trimming pared 0 bases from V and 1 base from J, leaving 7 bases between. The CDR3 spans 14 residues. The CDR3 loop reads CASSLVDRNTEAFF. As DNA, the CDR3 is TGTGCCAGCAGCTTGGTGGACAGGAACACTGAAGCTTTCTTT.

The CDR3 DNA reads as TGCAGCGTTGAAGAACAGGGGACTGGCTATGGCTACACCTTC. Its protein is CSVEEQGTGYGYTF. The chain combines TRBV29-1 with TRBJ1-2, with TRBD1 matching 7 bases. Germline V gene sequence: CDR1 SQVTM, CDR2 ANQGSEA. CDR3 length: 14 amino acids. The ends lost 0 bases at V and 4 bases at J; junction bases unmatched: 5.

This clone appeared many times. CDR3 coding DNA: TGCGCCAGCAGCTTGGGACAGGGTTTCGACGAGCAGTACTTC. It yields the protein CASSLGQGFDEQYF. The chain recombines TRBV5-1 with TRBJ2-7; 7 nucleotides agree with TRBD1. Germline CDR1 and CDR2: SGHRS and YFSETQ. The CDR3 runs to 14 residues. V shed 0 bases and J 5 bases; nucleotides not matched to a gene: 5.

Ten or more counts support this clone. Being one base from a much bigger clone, this may be a read error. The chain employs TRBV5-4 and TRBJ2-2; the D is unclear. The CDR3 loop spans 12 amino acids. The germline V gene encodes CDR1 SGHNT and CDR2 YYREEE (reference sequence). Between the trimmed V and J ends, which lost 1 base and 7 bases, there was a span of 5 bases. The CDR3 sequence: CASSLTDGELFF. In DNA form, the CDR3 reads TGTGCCAGCAGCTTGACGGACGGGGAGCTGTTTTTT.

The chain uses TRBV3-1 and TRBJ1-2, with D possibly TRBD1 on 5 matching bases. Germline V gene lookup returns CDR1 LGHDT and CDR2 YNNKEL (reference sequence). CDR3 length equals 13 residues. V lost 1 base and J 7 bases, leaving 10 bases between the germline ends. CDR3: CASSQGQGRGYTF. The CDR3, as DNA: TGTGCCAGCAGCCAAGGCCAGGGCCGTGGCTACACCTTC. Using reference TRBV3-1 and TRBJ1-2 for the parts outside the CDR3, the full variable domain is DTAVSQTPKYLVTQMGNDKSIKCEQNLGHDTMYWYKQDSKKFLKIMFSYNNKELIINETVPNRFSPKSPDKAHLNLHINSLELGDSAVYFCASSQGQGRGYTFGSGTRLTVV.

This clone was seen only a few times. The V and J genes are TRBV5-5 and TRBJ1-5, with a weak D call TRBD1 (5 bases). V lost 0 bases to trimming and J lost 3 bases, with 13 bases between them. CDR1 is SGHKS, CDR2 YYEKEE, per germline (reference sequence). This CDR3 region has 16 residues. CDR3 DNA sequence: TGTGCCAGCAGCTTGGTCGGGGGAGACAACAATCAGCCCCAGCATTTT. Protein product: CASSLVGGDNNQPQHF.

By share, this clone counts as medium-sized. Other DNA sequences from this sample encode an identical CDR3 as well. The chain is built from TRBV3-1 and TRBJ1-4; no clear D. Germline lookup yields CDR1 LGHDT and CDR2 YNNKEL (reference sequence). Trimming took 1 base from V and 5 from J, leaving 5 bases between them. The CDR3 is made up of 13 amino acids. The CDR3 spells CASSQGPNEKLFF. The CDR3 nucleotides read TGTGCCAGCAGCCAAGGACCCAATGAAAAACTGTTTTTT.

This clone occurred many times. This sample also contains other DNA sequences that code for the same CDR3. The rearrangement links TRBV3-1 to TRBJ2-2, with D perhaps matching TRBD1 (5 bases). CDR3 size: 15 residues. Trimming stripped 5 bases from V and 4 bases from J, with 14 bases between. CDR1 and CDR2 from the germline V gene are LGHDT and YNNKEL (reference sequence). CDR3 region: CASSMDITGTGELFF. CDR3 sequence (DNA): TGTGCCAGCAGCATGGACATCACGGGCACCGGGGAGCTGTTTTTT.

The chain recombines TRBV20-1 with TRBJ2-5, with D possibly being TRBD1 or TRBD2 (5 bases each). Per germline, CDR1 DFQATT and CDR2 SNEGSKA (reference sequence). Trimming removed 4 bases at V and 5 bases at J, with 17 bases between. This CDR3 comprises 14 residues. This CDR3 reads CSAIPGPPAETQYF. As DNA, the CDR3 is TGCAGTGCTATACCGGGGCCCCCGGCGGAGACCCAGTACTTC.

This clone was counted at least ten times. The chain is built from TRBV28 and TRBJ1-1, with 7 bases matching TRBD1. V was pared by 6 bases and J by 8 bases, with 3 bases of the junction left unmatched. Looked up from germline, CDR1 is MDHEN and CDR2 is SYDVKM. The CDR3 is made up of 11 amino acids. The CDR3, as DNA: TGTGCCAGCAGAACGACAGGGGAAGCTTTCTTT. Translated, it gives CASRTTGEAFF.

The chain uses TRBV18 and TRBJ2-2; D unclear. Trimming shortened V by 1 base and J by 4 bases, and 10 bases separated the two germline ends. The germline CDR1 and CDR2 sequences are KGHSH and LQKENI. The CDR3 totals 15 residues. CDR3 in DNA: TGTGCCAGCTCACCACTGCTAGATGCCACCGGGGAGCTGTTTTTT. Amino acid sequence: CASSPLLDATGELFF.

This clone has at least ten counts. The J gene is TRBJ1-2, the V gene TRBV7-8; D is unresolved. The CDR3 spans 13 residues. In germline, CDR1 is SGHVS, CDR2 FQNEAQ. V gave up 2 bases and J gave up 4 bases, with 8 bases separating them. DNA of the CDR3: TGTGCCAGCAGCTTACGGTTCGCCTATGGCTACACCTTC. Protein product: CASSLRFAYGYTF. Based on the CDR3 plus reference TRBV7-8 and TRBJ1-2, the full variable domain is GAGVSQSPRYKVAKRGQDVALRCDPISGHVSLFWYQQALGQGPEFLTYFQNEAQLDKSGLPSDRFFAERPEGSVSTLKIQRTQQEDSAVYLCASSLRFAYGYTFGSGTRLTVV.

This clone counts as medium-sized. The rearrangement uses TRBV25-1 and TRBJ1-6, with D perhaps matching TRBD1 (5 bases). Trimming pared 2 bases from V and 0 bases from J, leaving 8 bases between. The CDR3 spans 16 residues. Germline CDR1 reads MGHDK; CDR2 reads SYGVNS. The CDR3 loop is CASSEGDSSYNSPLHF. The CDR3 DNA reads as TGTGCCAGCAGTGAAGGTGACAGCTCCTATAATTCACCCCTCCACTTT.

This sequence joins TRBV15 and TRBJ1-2; D perhaps matches TRBD1 (6 bases). V was cut by 0 bases and J by 8 bases, with 13 bases left in between. Germline V gene lookup returns CDR1 LNHNV and CDR2 YYDKDF (reference sequence). CDR3 length: 14 amino acids. The chain's CDR3 is CATSRDLPGVGYTF. CDR3 DNA: TGTGCCACCAGCAGAGATCTGCCAGGGGTAGGCTACACCTTC.

The V and J genes are TRBV27 and TRBJ2-1, with 12 bases that match TRBD1. The CDR3 has 14 residues. Trimming removed 3 bases from V and 7 bases from J; junction bases left unmatched: 1. Germline lookup yields CDR1 MNHEY and CDR2 SMNVEV (reference sequence). The CDR3 reads CASSLGQGANEQFF. The CDR3 nucleotides read TGTGCCAGCAGTTTGGGACAGGGGGCGAATGAGCAGTTCTTC.

The V and J genes are TRBV19 and TRBJ2-7; 7 bases fit TRBD1. There are 13 residues in the CDR3. The V gene end was trimmed by 5 bases and the J gene end by 5 bases; junction bases not matched to a gene: 6. Germline V lookup: CDR1 LNHDA, CDR2 SQIVND (reference sequence). The CDR3 nucleotides read TGTGCCAGTAGTGAACAACAGGGGAACGAGCAGTACTTC. The encoded protein is CASSEQQGNEQYF. Filled out from reference TRBV19 and TRBJ2-7, the complete variable domain reads DGGITQSPKYLFRKEGQNVTLSCEQNLNHDAMYWYRQDPGQGLRLIYYSQIVNDFQKGDIAEGYSVSREKKESFPLTVTSAQKNPTAFYLCASSEQQGNEQYFGPGTRLTVT.

This clone occurred many times. This chain joins TRBV9 and TRBJ2-3, with 9 bases lining up with TRBD2. This CDR3 is 15 amino acids long. V lost 0 bases, J lost 4 bases, and 3 bases stayed unmatched. Germline V CDR1 and CDR2: SGDLS, YYNGEE. The CDR3 DNA reads as TGTGCCAGCAGCGTAGGCGGGGGGGAGGCAGATACGCAGTATTTT. As protein: CASSVGGGEADTQYF.

DNA of the CDR3: TGTGCCAGCAGTCCCCACGATCCTAGCGGGAGGGCCGGCGAGCAGTACTTC. Translation: CASSPHDPSGRAGEQYF. This sequence joins TRBV28 and TRBJ2-7; TRBD2 matches at 12 bases. Trimming at V came to 5 bases and at J to 6 bases, leaving 14 bases not matched to a gene. The CDR3 extends over 17 amino acids. The germline gives CDR1 MDHEN, CDR2 SYDVKM.